This T cell receptor beta chain was profiled in a study of control samples from healthy donors and cancer patients. Germline values: CDR1 MNHEY, CDR2 SVGAGI. V was pared by 7 bases and J by 2 bases, with 7 bases of the junction left unmatched. The CDR3 is 15 residues long. Only in-frame clones appear in the TCRdb table, and some are missing; sequencing was by immunoSEQ multiplex PCR. The sample lists some 150,000 clones; 85% to 95% were seen once. On this clone itself: This specimen includes other DNA sequences encoding the same CDR3.

Input material: blood. This receptor was taken from a man aged 50 or older in good health. The chain joins TRBV6-5 to TRBJ1-2; 10 positions match TRBD1. The CDR3, as DNA: TGTGCCAGCAATGGGGGACAGGGGAAGAACTATGGCTACACCTTC. Protein sequence: CASNGGQGKNYGYTF.